The 21 T cell receptor beta chains listed next were all sequenced from one sample in a study of cytomegalovirus exposure and HLA in healthy donors. The study ran its PCR with 60 Vbeta and 13 Jbeta primers. Measured with immunoSEQ multiplex PCR; TCRdb has only the in-frame clones, and not every one. The table lists some 91,000 clones, about 77% of them singletons. The sequenced sample was PBMCs. The receptors come from a man aged 35 to 55 in good health and CMV-seronegative.

The V call is TRBV29-1, the J call TRBJ2-3; a possible D gene is TRBD2 (6 bases). V dropped 3 bases and J dropped 0 bases, with 13 bases sitting between them. The CDR3 extends over 15 amino acids. CDR1 is SQVTM and CDR2 is ANQGSEA in the germline V gene. In DNA, the CDR3 is TGCAGCGTTGAGGGTACTAGCTCAAGCACAGATACGCAGTATTTT. Residues: CSVEGTSSSTDTQYF.

Of note for this clone: The same CDR3 can be traced to other DNA sequences in this sample. This chain uses TRBV18 with TRBJ2-7; 12 bases agree with TRBD2. Looked up from germline, CDR1 is KGHSH and CDR2 is LQKENI. This CDR3 comprises 14 residues. V lost 3 bases and J lost 4; bases outside the gene matches: 1. Here the CDR3 DNA reads TGTGCCAGCTCACCGGGGACTAGCGGGTACGAGCAGTACTTC. Its translation: CASSPGTSGYEQYF.

The rearrangement links TRBV15 to TRBJ2-7; 9 bases are shared with TRBD1. The J segment lost 2 bases and the V segment lost 1 base, leaving 3 bases of the junction unmatched. This CDR3 is 15 amino acids long. Germline CDR1 LNHNV, CDR2 YYDKDF (reference sequence). The CDR3 reads CATSRVRTGAYEQYF. As DNA, the CDR3 is TGTGCCACCAGCAGAGTCCGGACAGGGGCCTACGAGCAGTACTTC.

The chain uses TRBV5-4 and TRBJ1-1, with 9 positions matching TRBD1. The germline V gene encodes CDR1 SGHNT and CDR2 YYREEE (reference sequence). V lost 4 bases to trimming and J lost 4 bases; unmatched junction nucleotides: 11. The CDR3 spans 16 residues. CDR3 nucleotides: TGTGCCAGCAGCCTGGACAGGGGCCAACAGGGCACTGAAGCTTTCTTT. It is translated as CASSLDRGQQGTEAFF.

The chain combines TRBV2 with TRBJ1-5; possibly TRBD1 for D (5 bases). The V end was cut by 1 base, the J end by 3 bases, with 10 bases between. This CDR3 is 15 amino acids long. Germline V gives CDR1 SNHLY, CDR2 FYNNEI. DNA of the CDR3: TGTGCCAGCAGTGAAGACTCAGGGTTCAATCAGCCCCAGCATTTT. Its translation is CASSEDSGFNQPQHF.

This clone was seen only once. CDR3 region: CASRDSFANYGYTF. CDR3 nucleotide sequence: TGTGCCAGCAGAGACAGTTTCGCTAACTATGGCTACACCTTC. V gene TRBV28 combines with J gene TRBJ1-2, with a weak D call TRBD1 (5 bases). CDR3 length equals 14 residues. V dropped 6 bases and J dropped 0 bases, with 11 bases sitting between them. CDR1 is MDHEN and CDR2 is SYDVKM in the germline V gene.

This clone appeared a few times. The chain couples TRBV21-1 to TRBJ1-5; TRBD1, the D gene given by the table, was not confirmed from the DNA. TRBV21-1 is reported as a pseudogene. CDR3 size: 15 residues. CDR3 sequence: CASSTYQGIGQPQHF. The CDR3 DNA reads as TGTGCCAGCAGCACCTATCAGGGAATAGGGCAGCCCCAGCATTTT.

The gene calls are TRBV19 and TRBJ1-5; the D gene is possibly TRBD1 (6 bases). This CDR3 is built from 16 residues. V was cut by 5 bases and J by 9 bases, with 23 bases left in between. In germline, CDR1 is LNHDA, CDR2 SQIVND (reference sequence). The CDR3 DNA reads TGTGCCAGTAGTGGGGATAACCGGGCCGCAGGGGCGCCCCAGCATTTT. The encoded protein is CASSGDNRAAGAPQHF.

Concerning this clone itself: A read error may produce the germline difference seen at one junction end. The chain links TRBV6-5 to TRBJ1-5; 9 bases agree with TRBD1. Germline lookup yields CDR1 MNHEY and CDR2 SVGAGI. This CDR3 has 11 residues. CDR3 sequence reads: CASSYGDRVYF. CDR3 DNA: TGTGCCAGCAGTTACGGGGACAGGGTGTATTTT.

The table lists this clone with a few counts. This chain connects TRBV9 to TRBJ2-3, with unresolved D. The CDR3 covers 13 residues. V gave up 4 bases and J gave up 0 bases, with 6 bases separating them. CDR1 and CDR2 (germline): SGDLS, YYNGEE. In DNA form, the CDR3 reads TGTGCCAGCAGCTCCTTTAGCACAGATACGCAGTATTTT. Translating it yields CASSSFSTDTQYF.

This clone was found once. V gene TRBV19 combines with J gene TRBJ1-6, with 7 bases lining up with TRBD1. V shed 9 bases, J shed 7 bases, and the junction held 15 bases outside the gene matches. Germline V lookup: CDR1 LNHDA, CDR2 SQIVND (reference sequence). The CDR3 loop spans 16 amino acids. CDR3 amino acids: CASRGQIDRVNSPLHF. CDR3 bases: TGTGCCAGCCGGGGGCAGATCGACAGGGTAAATTCACCCCTCCACTTT.

This chain uses TRBV12-2 with TRBJ1-5; TRBD1 is the table's D call, not checked against the DNA. TRBV12-2 is a known pseudogene. The CDR3 is made up of 16 amino acids. For the CDR3, the DNA is TGTGCAAGTCGCCGTCCGGCGACAGGGGGCAATCAGCCCCAGCATTTT. Residues: CASRRPATGGNQPQHF.

The V and J genes are TRBV28 and TRBJ1-2; a possible D gene is TRBD1 (6 bases). The CDR3 runs to 14 residues. Germline V gene sequence: CDR1 MDHEN, CDR2 SYDVKM. Trimming shortened V by 5 bases and J by 8 bases, and 18 bases separated the two germline ends. CDR3 loop: CASSLATGPPGYTF. The CDR3 DNA sequence: TGTGCCAGCAGTCTCGCGACAGGACCCCCGGGCTACACCTTC.

This rearrangement joins TRBV27 to TRBJ2-6; no firm D call. V lost 7 bases to trimming and J lost 0 bases, with 7 bases between them. The CDR3 is 14 amino acids. CDR1 MNHEY and CDR2 SMNVEV come from the germline V gene (reference sequence). CDR3 protein: CASTQSSGANVLTF. The DNA for the CDR3 is TGTGCCAGCACACAGAGCTCTGGGGCCAACGTCCTGACTTTC.

The table lists this clone with a count of one. The genes are TRBV29-1 and TRBJ1-2, with D possibly being TRBD1 (5 bases). V lost 5 bases, J lost 8 bases, and 18 bases lay in between. This CDR3 comprises 13 residues. Germline CDR1 and CDR2: SQVTM and ANQGSEA. The CDR3 is CSVTGLQGYGYTF. The CDR3 coding sequence is TGCAGCGTTACCGGGCTCCAGGGTTACGGCTACACCTTC.

In DNA, the CDR3 is TGTGCCACCAGCAGAGGTCGGGAGACCCAGTACTTC. Its protein product is CATSRGRETQYF. The V gene is TRBV15, the J gene TRBJ2-5; no reliable D call. CDR3 size: 12 residues. Deletions cut 1 base from V and 5 bases from J, with 5 bases between. Germline V gene data show CDR1 as LNHNV and CDR2 as YYDKDF (reference sequence).

The CDR3 loop reads CASSFRGNQPQHF. CDR3 coding DNA: TGCGCCAGCAGCTTCCGGGGCAATCAGCCCCAGCATTTT. The V call is TRBV5-1, the J call TRBJ1-5; D is uncertain. Germline values: CDR1 SGHRS, CDR2 YFSETQ. V was trimmed by 2 bases and J by 2 bases, leaving 5 bases between them. The CDR3 extends over 13 amino acids.

This clone is a singleton in its sample. The J gene is TRBJ2-5, the V gene TRBV5-4; 8 bases match TRBD2. V was pared by 4 bases and J by 0 bases, with 8 bases of the junction left unmatched. Germline CDR1 SGHNT, CDR2 YYREEE (reference sequence). The CDR3 totals 16 residues. The CDR3 sequence is CASSRGLRGDQETQYF. For the CDR3, the DNA is TGTGCCAGCAGCCGCGGGTTGCGGGGGGACCAAGAGACCCAGTACTTC.

The table lists this clone with a few counts. This chain joins TRBV5-4 and TRBJ2-3; the match to TRBD2 covers 14 bases. The CDR3 consists of 16 residues. Germline-derived CDR1 and CDR2 are SGHNT and YYREEE (reference sequence). V lost 4 bases and J lost 3; bases outside the gene matches: 4. In nucleotides, the CDR3 is TGTGCCAGCAGCGCTCGGACTAGCGGGGGGACAGATACGCAGTATTTT. Encoded protein: CASSARTSGGTDTQYF.

V usage is TRBV7-9 and J usage is TRBJ2-2, with 12 bases that match TRBD2. Trimming at V came to 4 bases and at J to 6 bases, leaving 9 bases not matched to a gene. CDR3 size: 17 residues. Germline V gives CDR1 SEHNR, CDR2 FQNEAQ (reference sequence). CDR3 in amino acids: CASSWRLAGDGPGELFF. The DNA of the CDR3 is TGTGCCAGCAGCTGGAGACTAGCGGGAGACGGTCCCGGGGAGCTGTTTTTT. Variable domain in full (rest from reference TRBV7-9 and TRBJ2-2): DTGVSQNPRHKITKRGQNVTFRCDPISEHNRLYWYRQTLGQGPEFLTYFQNEAQLEKSRLLSDRFSAERPKGSFSTLEIQRTEQGDSAMYLCASSWRLAGDGPGELFFGEGSRLTVL.

The chain links TRBV29-1 to TRBJ2-7, with a weak D call TRBD1 (7 bases). The CDR3 totals 13 residues. Germline V gene data show CDR1 as SQVTM and CDR2 as ANQGSEA. V shed 1 base and J shed 4 bases, with 11 bases lying between them. This CDR3 is CSVEVPGGYEQYF. Written as DNA, the CDR3 is TGCAGCGTTGAAGTTCCAGGGGGGTACGAGCAGTACTTC.